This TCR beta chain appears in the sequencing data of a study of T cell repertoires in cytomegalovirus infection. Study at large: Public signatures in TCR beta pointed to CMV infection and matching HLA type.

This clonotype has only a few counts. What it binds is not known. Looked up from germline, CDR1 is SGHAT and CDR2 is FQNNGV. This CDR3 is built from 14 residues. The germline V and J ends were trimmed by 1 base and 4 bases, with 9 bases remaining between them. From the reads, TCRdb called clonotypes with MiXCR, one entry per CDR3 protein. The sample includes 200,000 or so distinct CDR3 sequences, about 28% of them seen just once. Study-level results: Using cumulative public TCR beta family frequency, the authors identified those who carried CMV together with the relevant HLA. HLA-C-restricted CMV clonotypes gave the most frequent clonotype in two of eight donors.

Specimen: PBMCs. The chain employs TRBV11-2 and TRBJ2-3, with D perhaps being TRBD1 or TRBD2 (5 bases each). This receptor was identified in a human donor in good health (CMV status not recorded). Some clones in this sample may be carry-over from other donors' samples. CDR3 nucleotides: TGTGCCAGCAGCTTAGGAGGGGTTTCAGATACGCAGTATTTT. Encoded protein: CASSLGGVSDTQYF.